This T cell receptor beta chain was obtained from a study of T-cell reconstitution after alpha-beta-depleted transplantation in children. General study findings and limits: Alpha-beta T cells present about two months after transplant were reported to originate from several hundred expanded graft clones. After transplant, high TCRbeta diversity at day 60 in some patients arose from surviving recipient T cells and thymic progenitors. T cells produced anew were the main source of T-cell counts and diversity one year after transplant.

Unique molecular identifiers were built into the TCRbeta library. Via MiXCR, TCRdb re-called the PCR reads, giving one row per CDR3 protein. The table has around 140,000 distinct CDR3 sequences, 8.5% to 10% seen once; the top ten hold less than 20%. The CDR3 covers 15 residues. V shed 5 bases and J shed 0 bases, with 14 bases lying between them. CDR1 is SQVTM, CDR2 ANQGSEA, per germline. With respect to this clonotype: Its target is unknown. This may arise from a read error, as a much more abundant clone is one base away.

The chain employs TRBV29-1 and TRBJ2-1; D call uncertain. The sequence was obtained from a female patient aged 2-9 years who had a stem cell transplant for congenital amegakaryocytic thrombocytopenia, so the T cells may come from the graft donor. The sample was PBMCs, mostly from graft donor cells, taken 180 days after TCRalphabeta/CD19-depleted stem cell transplant. CDR3 in amino acids: CSVPARTTSYNEQFF. The DNA of the CDR3 is TGCAGCGTTCCAGCCCGGACGACCTCCTACAATGAGCAGTTCTTC.